These 27 T cell receptor beta chains came from one sample sequenced in a study of human T cells and chemical hapten exposure. Each CDR3 protein is one row after TCRdb ran MiXCR on the RACE reads. The table lists some 60,000 distinct CDR3 sequences, approximately 10% of them singletons. The sample's time point: pre-sensitization, week 0. The treatment is: therapeutic diphenylcyclopropenone sensitization with weekly scalp DPC. The sample consisted of whole blood, taken in connection with sensitization to the hapten diphenylcyclopropenone (DPC). The receptors come from a woman in her forties with alopecia areata. Some clones in this sample may be carry-over from other donors' samples.

Relative to its sample, this clonotype is medium-sized (0.01 to 0.1%). The V and J genes are TRBV11-2 and TRBJ2-1; 11 nucleotides align to TRBD2. The junction had 7 bases not matched to a gene; V was cut back by 5 bases and J by 10 bases. Germline CDR1 SGHAT, CDR2 FQNNGV. CDR3 size: 14 residues. In DNA form, the CDR3 reads TGTGCCAGCAGCGCATCACGACTAGCGGGAGAGCAGTTCTTC. Translating it yields CASSASRLAGEQFF.

This clonotype was recorded at least ten times. The chain is built from TRBV5-1 and TRBJ2-1, with D tentatively TRBD1 (5 bases). This CDR3 contains 13 residues. The germline V gene has CDR1 SGHRS and CDR2 YFSETQ. Trimming took 5 bases from V and 5 from J, leaving 11 bases between them. In nucleotides, the CDR3 is TGCGCCAGCAGTATTGACAGCGACAATGAGCAGTTCTTC. This encodes CASSIDSDNEQFF.

The CDR3 region has the DNA TGTGCCAGTAGTCCCGGACAGGGGGAGACGCCTGAAGCTTTCTTT. Its protein is CASSPGQGETPEAFF. The chain links TRBV19 to TRBJ1-1; the match to TRBD1 covers 10 bases. Germline CDR1 LNHDA, CDR2 SQIVND (reference sequence). The CDR3 loop spans 15 amino acids. With V trimmed by 5 bases and J by 6 bases, 9 bases remained unmatched. The variable domain in full, with the rest retrieved from reference TRBV19 and TRBJ1-1, is DGGITQSPKYLFRKEGQNVTLSCEQNLNHDAMYWYRQDPGQGLRLIYYSQIVNDFQKGDIAEGYSVSREKKESFPLTVTSAQKNPTAFYLCASSPGQGETPEAFFGQGTRLTVV.

This clonotype has more than one count but fewer than ten. The rearrangement joins TRBV6-5 to TRBJ2-7; TRBD2 aligns across 14 bases. The CDR3 runs 15 residues. V shed 5 bases and J 4 bases; nucleotides not matched to a gene: 4. Germline CDR1 and CDR2: MNHEY and SVGAGI. The CDR3, as DNA: TGTGCCAGCAGTCCTGGGACTAGCGGGAGATACGAGCAGTACTTC. Its translation is CASSPGTSGRYEQYF.

This clonotype was detected ten times or more. The DNA of the CDR3 is TGTGCCAGCAGTTTCACAGGGGACTATGGCTACACCTTC. Translated, it gives CASSFTGDYGYTF. This chain joins TRBV28 and TRBJ1-2, with 7 bases identical to TRBD1. The CDR3 has 13 amino acids. J lost 3 bases, V lost 3 bases, and 1 base had no gene match. Germline CDR1 reads MDHEN; CDR2 reads SYDVKM.

The chain is built from TRBV6-5 and TRBJ2-7; 8 nucleotides agree with TRBD1. The CDR3 loop spans 15 amino acids. The junction had 8 bases not matched to a gene; V was cut back by 5 bases and J by 2 bases. Germline loops: CDR1 MNHEY, CDR2 SVGAGI. CDR3 in DNA: TGTGCCAGCAGTCGCCGACAGGGGATGACCTACGAGCAGTACTTC. It codes for CASSRRQGMTYEQYF.

CDR3 DNA: TGCAGCGCCCGGACAGGAGCCTACGAGCAGTACTTC. Translated: CSARTGAYEQYF. The V gene is TRBV29-1, the J gene TRBJ2-7, with TRBD1 matching over 7 bases. Trimming removed 7 bases from V and 2 bases from J; junction bases left unmatched: 5. This CDR3 contains 12 residues. CDR1 SQVTM and CDR2 ANQGSEA come from the germline V gene.

This clonotype was counted ten times or more. The chain uses TRBV7-6 and TRBJ2-2; TRBD2 agrees at 9 bases. Germline assignment: CDR1 SGHVS and CDR2 FNYEAQ. V lost 3 bases and J lost 4; bases outside the gene matches: 6. The CDR3 is 16 residues long. The CDR3 DNA sequence: TGTGCCAGCAGCTTTACCGGGACTAGCATCACCGGGGAGCTGTTTTTT. Translation: CASSFTGTSITGELFF.

This clonotype was seen a few times. This chain links TRBV29-1 with TRBJ1-1, with 7 positions matching TRBD1. This CDR3 has 12 residues. Germline V lookup: CDR1 SQVTM, CDR2 ANQGSEA. J gave up 6 bases and V 4 bases, and 5 bases lay outside the gene matches. The CDR3: CSVGQGLAEAFF. CDR3 bases: TGCAGCGTTGGACAGGGTTTGGCTGAAGCTTTCTTT.

This clonotype has only a few counts. This chain joins TRBV7-3 and TRBJ1-6; 8 nucleotides match TRBD1. The CDR3 consists of 17 residues. From germline, CDR1 is SGHTA and CDR2 FQGTGA. Unmatched junction bases numbered 10, after V lost 4 bases and J lost 5 bases. The CDR3 sequence is CASSSPPDRVHNSPLHF. CDR3 DNA: TGTGCCAGCAGCTCGCCCCCGGACAGGGTGCATAATTCACCCCTCCACTTT. The whole variable domain, filled in from reference TRBV7-3 and TRBJ1-6, reads GAGVSQTPSNKVTEKGKYVELRCDPISGHTALYWYRQSLGQGPEFLIYFQGTGAADDSGLPNDRFFAVRPEGSVSTLKIQRTERGDSAVYLCASSSPPDRVHNSPLHFGNGTRLTVT.

This clonotype was detected a few times. The gene calls are TRBV25-1 and TRBJ2-5, with 11 bases aligning to TRBD1. The CDR3 loop spans 17 amino acids. Germline CDR1 MGHDK, CDR2 SYGVNS. V was pared by 3 bases and J by 5 bases, with 11 bases of the junction left unmatched. CDR3 sequence (DNA): TGTGCCAGCAGTGATACCTCCGGGACAGGGGGAAGGGAGACCCAGTACTTC. Translation: CASSDTSGTGGRETQYF. Variable domain in full (rest from reference TRBV25-1 and TRBJ2-5): EADIYQTPRYLVIGTGKKITLECSQTMGHDKMYWYQQDPGMELHLIHYSYGVNSTEKGDLSSESTVSRIRTEHFPLTLESARPSHTSQYLCASSDTSGTGGRETQYFGPGTRLLVL.

On this clonotype itself: This may arise from a read error, as a much more abundant clone is one base away. In this CDR3 the conserved last residue, phenylalanine or tryptophan, is missing, so a read error is likely. The rearrangement joins TRBV28 to TRBJ2-3; 8 bases fit TRBD2. Germline CDR1 MDHEN, CDR2 SYDVKM. With 1 base clipped from V and 4 bases from J, the junction kept 7 bases outside the gene matches. There are 16 residues in the CDR3. Here the CDR3 DNA reads TGTGCCAGCAGTTTATCCGCTAGCGGGTGGGCAGATACGCAGTATTCT. It yields the protein CASSLSASGWADTQYS.

This clonotype was detected a few times. The V and J genes are TRBV27 and TRBJ1-2; 8 bases map to TRBD1. Germline loops: CDR1 MNHEY, CDR2 SMNVEV (reference sequence). This CDR3 is 14 amino acids long. V gave up 5 bases and J gave up 4 bases; unmatched junction bases: 6. The CDR3 region has the DNA TGTGCCAGCAGTCACGGACAGGGCGTCTATGGCTACACCTTC. Amino acids: CASSHGQGVYGYTF.

In this sample, this clonotype turned up many times. In nucleotides, the CDR3 is TGTGCCAGCAGTGATAAGTCGGGACACTTCTACAATGAGCAGTTCTTC. Translation gives CASSDKSGHFYNEQFF. V gene TRBV6-4 combines with J gene TRBJ2-1, with a weak D call TRBD1 (6 bases). Trimming removed 3 bases from V and 3 bases from J, with 15 bases in between. CDR1 and CDR2 from the germline V gene are MRHNA and SNTAGT. The CDR3 totals 16 residues.

The CDR3 spells CASSAGEGDTQYF. The CDR3 DNA sequence: TGTGCCAGCAGTGCTGGGGAGGGCGATACGCAGTATTTT. The rearrangement links TRBV2 to TRBJ2-3, with 7 bases lining up with TRBD2. V was pared by 4 bases and J by 6 bases, with 4 bases of the junction left unmatched. The CDR3 has 13 residues. Germline values: CDR1 SNHLY, CDR2 FYNNEI.

The rearrangement links TRBV5-1 to TRBJ2-7; 14 bases line up with TRBD2. The CDR3 is 15 residues long. V gave up 4 bases and J gave up 5 bases; unmatched junction bases: 5. Germline CDR1 and CDR2: SGHRS and YFSETQ. As DNA, the CDR3 is TGCGCCAGCAGCGGGGGACTAGCGGGAGTAGACGAGCAGTACTTC. Amino acids: CASSGGLAGVDEQYF.

This clonotype was picked up a small number of times. The V gene is TRBV18, the J gene TRBJ1-2, with a possible D match to TRBD1 (5 bases). V lost 1 base and J lost 0, with 24 bases in between. Germline V gene lookup returns CDR1 KGHSH and CDR2 LQKENI. CDR3 length equals 20 residues. The CDR3 nucleotides read TGTGCCAGCTCACCACTAGTGGCCCCGGGGAGGGGACCTACTAACTATGGCTACACCTTC. Translation: CASSPLVAPGRGPTNYGYTF.

The chain links TRBV20-1 to TRBJ2-1, with D uncertain. The germline gives CDR1 DFQATT, CDR2 SNEGSKA (reference sequence). V lost 5 bases, J lost 5 bases, and 10 bases lay in between. This CDR3 has 12 residues. This chain's CDR3 is CSAGTTDNEQFF. DNA of the CDR3: TGCAGTGCTGGTACGACTGACAATGAGCAGTTCTTC.

This clonotype was observed at least ten times. J is TRBJ2-7 and V is TRBV29-1; TRBD1 is a possible D gene (6 bases). Germline CDR1 reads SQVTM; CDR2 reads ANQGSEA. There are 13 residues in the CDR3. The ends were cut back, 6 bases at V and 5 bases at J, with 17 bases in the middle. The CDR3 loop reads CSVGKGVQNEQYF. The CDR3 bases are TGCAGCGTCGGGAAGGGGGTCCAGAACGAGCAGTACTTC.

This clonotype was counted only a few times. V gene TRBV6-5 combines with J gene TRBJ2-7; the D call may be TRBD1 or TRBD2 (5 bases each). This CDR3 comprises 14 residues. V gave up 7 bases and J gave up 3 bases, with 16 bases separating them. Per the germline V gene, CDR1 is MNHEY and CDR2 is SVGAGI. This CDR3 is CASKKSGAVYEQYF. CDR3 nucleotides: TGTGCCAGCAAAAAGTCCGGGGCGGTCTACGAGCAGTACTTC.

This clonotype was seen repeatedly, ten times or more. The V and J genes are TRBV10-1 and TRBJ2-2; D might be TRBD1 (6 bases). In germline, CDR1 is WNHNN, CDR2 SYGVQD (reference sequence). V gave up 4 bases and J gave up 4 bases, with 13 bases separating them. The CDR3 consists of 15 residues. The CDR3 nucleotides are TGCGCCAGCAGTGCCCGACAGGCCGGCACCGGGGAGCTGTTTTTT. Translated, it gives CASSARQAGTGELFF.

This clonotype was detected many times. The rearrangement joins TRBV12-3 or TRBV12-4 to TRBJ2-1; 13 bases are a match to TRBD2. The CDR3 is 15 residues long. V was pared by 6 bases and J by 5 bases, with 4 bases of the junction left unmatched. The CDR3 region is CASRPGTSGNNEQFF. CDR3 sequence (DNA): TGTGCCAGCAGGCCCGGGACTAGCGGGAACAATGAGCAGTTCTTC.

The sample holds many counts of this clonotype. The gene calls are TRBV29-1 and TRBJ2-1, with 12 positions matching TRBD2. Germline CDR1 SQVTM, CDR2 ANQGSEA. J was trimmed by 9 bases and V by 5 bases; bases with no gene match: 14. The CDR3 loop spans 16 amino acids. CDR3 nucleotide sequence: TGCAGCGTTCAGACTAGCGGGAGAATCCCCCGAAGTGAGCAGTTCTTC. Translation gives CSVQTSGRIPRSEQFF.

This chain uses TRBV7-8 with TRBJ1-3; D is undetermined. The V gene's germline CDR1 is SGHVS and CDR2 FQNEAQ. This CDR3 spans 15 amino acids. V gave up 5 bases and J gave up 2 bases, with 13 bases separating them. The DNA for the CDR3 is TGTGCCAGCAGCCCCCGGGTTAGGCCTGGAAACACCATATATTTT. This codes for CASSPRVRPGNTIYF.

V is TRBV19 and J is TRBJ1-4; 10 nucleotides match TRBD1. Trimming at V came to 3 bases and at J to 8 bases, leaving 6 bases not matched to a gene. CDR3 size: 15 residues. Germline V gives CDR1 LNHDA, CDR2 SQIVND (reference sequence). CDR3 coding DNA: TGTGCCAGTAGTATCGTTGGGACAGGGGCGGAAAAACTGTTTTTT. Amino acids: CASSIVGTGAEKLFF.

This clonotype was found a few times. This chain links TRBV19 with TRBJ1-2; tentative D call: TRBD1 (6 bases). Trimming stripped 6 bases from V and 3 bases from J, with 17 bases between. Germline V lookup: CDR1 LNHDA, CDR2 SQIVND (reference sequence). The CDR3 loop spans 15 amino acids. CDR3 residues: CASSRNPGQDYGYTF. For the CDR3, the DNA is TGTGCCAGTAGCAGGAACCCGGGACAAGACTATGGCTACACCTTC.

The V call is TRBV2, the J call TRBJ1-1; the D gene is possibly TRBD1 (5 bases). CDR1 is SNHLY, CDR2 FYNNEI, per germline. V lost 4 bases, J lost 3 bases, and 9 bases lay in between. The length of the CDR3 is 13 residues. Here the CDR3 reads CASSVAGDTEAFF. In nucleotides, the CDR3 is TGTGCCAGCAGTGTGGCGGGGGACACTGAAGCTTTCTTT.